Each of the 5 T cell receptor beta chains below was sequenced from the same sample in a study of T cell repertoires in cytomegalovirus infection. A single record per CDR3 protein comes from TCRdb applying MiXCR to the reads. The table shows approximately 500,000 distinct CDR3 sequences, with about 11% occurring only once. Sequenced: PBMCs. The receptors were sampled from a human donor in good health (CMV status not recorded). Some clones in this sample may be carry-over from other donors' samples.

This clonotype was seen at least ten times. This chain links TRBV7-9 with TRBJ1-1; D remains unclear. Trimming cost V 1 base and J 4 bases, with 13 bases left between them. The germline V gene encodes CDR1 SEHNR and CDR2 FQNEAQ (reference sequence). The CDR3 is 15 residues long. The CDR3 loop reads CASSLGVGWATEAFF. CDR3 nucleotides: TGTGCCAGCAGCTTAGGGGTGGGATGGGCCACTGAAGCTTTCTTT.

This clonotype was detected ten times or more. V and J are TRBV12-3 or TRBV12-4 and TRBJ2-1, with D unresolved. Trimming removed 3 bases from V and 5 bases from J, with 5 bases in between. The CDR3 loop spans 12 amino acids. The CDR3 region has the DNA TGTGCCAGCAGTTTGATGAACAATGAGCAGTTCTTC. Translating it yields CASSLMNNEQFF.

This clonotype was seen many times. This rearrangement joins TRBV10-3 to TRBJ2-5, with TRBD1 matching over 7 bases. In germline, CDR1 is ENHRY, CDR2 SYGVKD. Trimming at V came to 10 bases and at J to 5 bases, leaving 13 bases not matched to a gene. The CDR3 runs 14 residues. CDR3 loop: CATKGTDRVETQYF. The CDR3 DNA reads TGTGCCACGAAAGGGACAGATAGGGTGGAGACCCAGTACTTC.

This chain joins TRBV2 and TRBJ1-1, with TRBD1 matching over 7 bases. V gave up 7 bases and J gave up 4 bases; unmatched junction bases: 12. Germline V CDR1 and CDR2: SNHLY, FYNNEI. This CDR3 contains 15 residues. As DNA, the CDR3 is TGTGCCAGCACGGGGGACAGCAGAGTTGGCACTGAAGCTTTCTTT. Its protein product is CASTGDSRVGTEAFF. The whole variable domain, remainder taken from reference TRBV2 and TRBJ1-1, is EPEVTQTPSHQVTQMGQEVILRCVPISNHLYFYWYRQILGQKVEFLVSFYNNEISEKSEIFDDQFSVERPDGSNFTLKIRSTKLEDSAMYFCASTGDSRVGTEAFFGQGTRLTVV.

This clonotype has at least ten counts. The V call is TRBV7-8, the J call TRBJ1-5; D is perhaps TRBD1 (6 bases). Trimming took off 4 bases at V and 4 bases at J, with 11 bases between the two ends. From germline, CDR1 is SGHVS and CDR2 FQNEAQ. There are 14 residues in the CDR3. CDR3 protein: CASSSTQGNQPQHF. The CDR3 DNA follows: TGTGCCAGCAGCTCCACTCAGGGGAATCAGCCCCAGCATTTT. Filled out from reference TRBV7-8 and TRBJ1-5, the complete variable domain reads GAGVSQSPRYKVAKRGQDVALRCDPISGHVSLFWYQQALGQGPEFLTYFQNEAQLDKSGLPSDRFFAERPEGSVSTLKIQRTQQEDSAVYLCASSSTQGNQPQHFGDGTRLSIL.